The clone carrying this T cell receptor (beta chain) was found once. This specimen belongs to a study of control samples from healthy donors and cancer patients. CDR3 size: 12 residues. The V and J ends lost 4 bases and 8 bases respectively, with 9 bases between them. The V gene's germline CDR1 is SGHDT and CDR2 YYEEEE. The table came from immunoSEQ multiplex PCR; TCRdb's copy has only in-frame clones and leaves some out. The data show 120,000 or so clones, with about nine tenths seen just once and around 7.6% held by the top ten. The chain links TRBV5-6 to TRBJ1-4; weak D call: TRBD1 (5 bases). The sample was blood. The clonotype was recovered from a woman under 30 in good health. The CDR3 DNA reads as TGTGCCAGCAGCCAGGGAGAAGAAAAACTGTTTTTT. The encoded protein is CASSQGEEKLFF.